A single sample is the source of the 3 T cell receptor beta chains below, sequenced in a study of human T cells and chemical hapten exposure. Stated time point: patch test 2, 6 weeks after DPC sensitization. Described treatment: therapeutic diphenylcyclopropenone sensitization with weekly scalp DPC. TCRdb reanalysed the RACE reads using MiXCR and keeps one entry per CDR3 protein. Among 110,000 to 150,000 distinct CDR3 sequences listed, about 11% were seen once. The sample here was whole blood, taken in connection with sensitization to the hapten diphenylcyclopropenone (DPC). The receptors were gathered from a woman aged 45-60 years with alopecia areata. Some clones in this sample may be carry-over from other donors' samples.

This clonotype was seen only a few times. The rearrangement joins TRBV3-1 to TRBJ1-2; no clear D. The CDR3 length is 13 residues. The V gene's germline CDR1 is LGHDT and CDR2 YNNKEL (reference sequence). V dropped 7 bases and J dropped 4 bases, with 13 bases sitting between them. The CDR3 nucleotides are TGTGCCAGCACCCACCGGGAGAGCTATGGCTACACCTTC. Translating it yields CASTHRESYGYTF.

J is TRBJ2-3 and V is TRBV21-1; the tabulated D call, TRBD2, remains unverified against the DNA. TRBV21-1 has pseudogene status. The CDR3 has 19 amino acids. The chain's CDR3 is CARPRGWTSGRASTDTQYF. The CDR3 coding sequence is TGTGCCAGGCCCCGAGGTTGGACTAGCGGGAGGGCTAGCACAGATACGCAGTATTTT.

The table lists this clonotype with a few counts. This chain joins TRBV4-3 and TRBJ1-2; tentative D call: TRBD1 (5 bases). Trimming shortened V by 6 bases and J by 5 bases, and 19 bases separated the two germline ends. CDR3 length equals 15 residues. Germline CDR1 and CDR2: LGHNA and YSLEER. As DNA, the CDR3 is TGCGCCAGCAGAGACCCGCAGGGCGGAGAATATGGCTACACCTTC. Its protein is CASRDPQGGEYGYTF.